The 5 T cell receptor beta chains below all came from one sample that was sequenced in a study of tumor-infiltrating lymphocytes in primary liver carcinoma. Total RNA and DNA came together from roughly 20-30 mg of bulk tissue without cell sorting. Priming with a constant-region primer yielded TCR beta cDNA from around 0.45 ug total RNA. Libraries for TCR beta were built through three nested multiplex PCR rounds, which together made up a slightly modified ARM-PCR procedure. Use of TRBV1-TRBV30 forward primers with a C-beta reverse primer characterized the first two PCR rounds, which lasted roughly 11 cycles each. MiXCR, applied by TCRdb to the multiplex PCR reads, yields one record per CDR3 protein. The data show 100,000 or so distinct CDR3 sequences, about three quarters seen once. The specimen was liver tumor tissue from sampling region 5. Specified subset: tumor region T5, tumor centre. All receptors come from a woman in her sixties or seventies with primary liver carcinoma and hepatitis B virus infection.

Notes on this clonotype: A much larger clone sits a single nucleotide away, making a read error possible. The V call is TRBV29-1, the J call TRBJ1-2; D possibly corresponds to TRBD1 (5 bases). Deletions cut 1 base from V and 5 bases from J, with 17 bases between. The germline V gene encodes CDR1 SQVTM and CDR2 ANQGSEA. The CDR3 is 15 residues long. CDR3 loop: CSVEVPWGGRYGYTF. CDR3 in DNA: TGCAGCGTTGAAGTACCCTGGGGGGGTCGGTATGGCTACACCTTC.

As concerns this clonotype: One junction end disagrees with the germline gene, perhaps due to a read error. The CDR3 loop reads CASSLLEVSKTGELFF. The CDR3 DNA is TGTGCCAGCAGCTTATTAGAGGTATCGAAAACCGGGGAGCTGTTTTTT. The V gene is TRBV11-2, the J gene TRBJ2-2; no reliable D call. Germline assignment: CDR1 SGHAT and CDR2 FQNNGV. The CDR3 length is 16 residues.

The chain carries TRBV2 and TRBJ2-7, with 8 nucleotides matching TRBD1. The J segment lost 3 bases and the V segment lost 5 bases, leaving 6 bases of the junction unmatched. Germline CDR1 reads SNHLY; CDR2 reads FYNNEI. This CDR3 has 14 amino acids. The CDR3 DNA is TGTGCCAGCAGTCTGGACAGGGTACGCTACGAGCAGTACTTC. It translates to CASSLDRVRYEQYF.

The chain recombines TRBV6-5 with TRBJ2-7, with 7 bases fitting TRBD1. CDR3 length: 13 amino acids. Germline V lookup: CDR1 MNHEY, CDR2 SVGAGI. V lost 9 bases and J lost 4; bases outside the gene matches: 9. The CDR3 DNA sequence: TGTGCCAGTAGAACAGGGGCCACATACGAGCAGTACTTC. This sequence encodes CASRTGATYEQYF.

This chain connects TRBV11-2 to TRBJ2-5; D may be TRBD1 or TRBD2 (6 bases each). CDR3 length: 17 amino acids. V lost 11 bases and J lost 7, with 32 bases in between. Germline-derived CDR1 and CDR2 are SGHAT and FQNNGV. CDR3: CACRSEGSVWGATTQYF. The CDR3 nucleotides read TGTGCCTGCCGCTCTGAAGGGAGTGTCTGGGGGGCAACGACCCAGTACTTC.